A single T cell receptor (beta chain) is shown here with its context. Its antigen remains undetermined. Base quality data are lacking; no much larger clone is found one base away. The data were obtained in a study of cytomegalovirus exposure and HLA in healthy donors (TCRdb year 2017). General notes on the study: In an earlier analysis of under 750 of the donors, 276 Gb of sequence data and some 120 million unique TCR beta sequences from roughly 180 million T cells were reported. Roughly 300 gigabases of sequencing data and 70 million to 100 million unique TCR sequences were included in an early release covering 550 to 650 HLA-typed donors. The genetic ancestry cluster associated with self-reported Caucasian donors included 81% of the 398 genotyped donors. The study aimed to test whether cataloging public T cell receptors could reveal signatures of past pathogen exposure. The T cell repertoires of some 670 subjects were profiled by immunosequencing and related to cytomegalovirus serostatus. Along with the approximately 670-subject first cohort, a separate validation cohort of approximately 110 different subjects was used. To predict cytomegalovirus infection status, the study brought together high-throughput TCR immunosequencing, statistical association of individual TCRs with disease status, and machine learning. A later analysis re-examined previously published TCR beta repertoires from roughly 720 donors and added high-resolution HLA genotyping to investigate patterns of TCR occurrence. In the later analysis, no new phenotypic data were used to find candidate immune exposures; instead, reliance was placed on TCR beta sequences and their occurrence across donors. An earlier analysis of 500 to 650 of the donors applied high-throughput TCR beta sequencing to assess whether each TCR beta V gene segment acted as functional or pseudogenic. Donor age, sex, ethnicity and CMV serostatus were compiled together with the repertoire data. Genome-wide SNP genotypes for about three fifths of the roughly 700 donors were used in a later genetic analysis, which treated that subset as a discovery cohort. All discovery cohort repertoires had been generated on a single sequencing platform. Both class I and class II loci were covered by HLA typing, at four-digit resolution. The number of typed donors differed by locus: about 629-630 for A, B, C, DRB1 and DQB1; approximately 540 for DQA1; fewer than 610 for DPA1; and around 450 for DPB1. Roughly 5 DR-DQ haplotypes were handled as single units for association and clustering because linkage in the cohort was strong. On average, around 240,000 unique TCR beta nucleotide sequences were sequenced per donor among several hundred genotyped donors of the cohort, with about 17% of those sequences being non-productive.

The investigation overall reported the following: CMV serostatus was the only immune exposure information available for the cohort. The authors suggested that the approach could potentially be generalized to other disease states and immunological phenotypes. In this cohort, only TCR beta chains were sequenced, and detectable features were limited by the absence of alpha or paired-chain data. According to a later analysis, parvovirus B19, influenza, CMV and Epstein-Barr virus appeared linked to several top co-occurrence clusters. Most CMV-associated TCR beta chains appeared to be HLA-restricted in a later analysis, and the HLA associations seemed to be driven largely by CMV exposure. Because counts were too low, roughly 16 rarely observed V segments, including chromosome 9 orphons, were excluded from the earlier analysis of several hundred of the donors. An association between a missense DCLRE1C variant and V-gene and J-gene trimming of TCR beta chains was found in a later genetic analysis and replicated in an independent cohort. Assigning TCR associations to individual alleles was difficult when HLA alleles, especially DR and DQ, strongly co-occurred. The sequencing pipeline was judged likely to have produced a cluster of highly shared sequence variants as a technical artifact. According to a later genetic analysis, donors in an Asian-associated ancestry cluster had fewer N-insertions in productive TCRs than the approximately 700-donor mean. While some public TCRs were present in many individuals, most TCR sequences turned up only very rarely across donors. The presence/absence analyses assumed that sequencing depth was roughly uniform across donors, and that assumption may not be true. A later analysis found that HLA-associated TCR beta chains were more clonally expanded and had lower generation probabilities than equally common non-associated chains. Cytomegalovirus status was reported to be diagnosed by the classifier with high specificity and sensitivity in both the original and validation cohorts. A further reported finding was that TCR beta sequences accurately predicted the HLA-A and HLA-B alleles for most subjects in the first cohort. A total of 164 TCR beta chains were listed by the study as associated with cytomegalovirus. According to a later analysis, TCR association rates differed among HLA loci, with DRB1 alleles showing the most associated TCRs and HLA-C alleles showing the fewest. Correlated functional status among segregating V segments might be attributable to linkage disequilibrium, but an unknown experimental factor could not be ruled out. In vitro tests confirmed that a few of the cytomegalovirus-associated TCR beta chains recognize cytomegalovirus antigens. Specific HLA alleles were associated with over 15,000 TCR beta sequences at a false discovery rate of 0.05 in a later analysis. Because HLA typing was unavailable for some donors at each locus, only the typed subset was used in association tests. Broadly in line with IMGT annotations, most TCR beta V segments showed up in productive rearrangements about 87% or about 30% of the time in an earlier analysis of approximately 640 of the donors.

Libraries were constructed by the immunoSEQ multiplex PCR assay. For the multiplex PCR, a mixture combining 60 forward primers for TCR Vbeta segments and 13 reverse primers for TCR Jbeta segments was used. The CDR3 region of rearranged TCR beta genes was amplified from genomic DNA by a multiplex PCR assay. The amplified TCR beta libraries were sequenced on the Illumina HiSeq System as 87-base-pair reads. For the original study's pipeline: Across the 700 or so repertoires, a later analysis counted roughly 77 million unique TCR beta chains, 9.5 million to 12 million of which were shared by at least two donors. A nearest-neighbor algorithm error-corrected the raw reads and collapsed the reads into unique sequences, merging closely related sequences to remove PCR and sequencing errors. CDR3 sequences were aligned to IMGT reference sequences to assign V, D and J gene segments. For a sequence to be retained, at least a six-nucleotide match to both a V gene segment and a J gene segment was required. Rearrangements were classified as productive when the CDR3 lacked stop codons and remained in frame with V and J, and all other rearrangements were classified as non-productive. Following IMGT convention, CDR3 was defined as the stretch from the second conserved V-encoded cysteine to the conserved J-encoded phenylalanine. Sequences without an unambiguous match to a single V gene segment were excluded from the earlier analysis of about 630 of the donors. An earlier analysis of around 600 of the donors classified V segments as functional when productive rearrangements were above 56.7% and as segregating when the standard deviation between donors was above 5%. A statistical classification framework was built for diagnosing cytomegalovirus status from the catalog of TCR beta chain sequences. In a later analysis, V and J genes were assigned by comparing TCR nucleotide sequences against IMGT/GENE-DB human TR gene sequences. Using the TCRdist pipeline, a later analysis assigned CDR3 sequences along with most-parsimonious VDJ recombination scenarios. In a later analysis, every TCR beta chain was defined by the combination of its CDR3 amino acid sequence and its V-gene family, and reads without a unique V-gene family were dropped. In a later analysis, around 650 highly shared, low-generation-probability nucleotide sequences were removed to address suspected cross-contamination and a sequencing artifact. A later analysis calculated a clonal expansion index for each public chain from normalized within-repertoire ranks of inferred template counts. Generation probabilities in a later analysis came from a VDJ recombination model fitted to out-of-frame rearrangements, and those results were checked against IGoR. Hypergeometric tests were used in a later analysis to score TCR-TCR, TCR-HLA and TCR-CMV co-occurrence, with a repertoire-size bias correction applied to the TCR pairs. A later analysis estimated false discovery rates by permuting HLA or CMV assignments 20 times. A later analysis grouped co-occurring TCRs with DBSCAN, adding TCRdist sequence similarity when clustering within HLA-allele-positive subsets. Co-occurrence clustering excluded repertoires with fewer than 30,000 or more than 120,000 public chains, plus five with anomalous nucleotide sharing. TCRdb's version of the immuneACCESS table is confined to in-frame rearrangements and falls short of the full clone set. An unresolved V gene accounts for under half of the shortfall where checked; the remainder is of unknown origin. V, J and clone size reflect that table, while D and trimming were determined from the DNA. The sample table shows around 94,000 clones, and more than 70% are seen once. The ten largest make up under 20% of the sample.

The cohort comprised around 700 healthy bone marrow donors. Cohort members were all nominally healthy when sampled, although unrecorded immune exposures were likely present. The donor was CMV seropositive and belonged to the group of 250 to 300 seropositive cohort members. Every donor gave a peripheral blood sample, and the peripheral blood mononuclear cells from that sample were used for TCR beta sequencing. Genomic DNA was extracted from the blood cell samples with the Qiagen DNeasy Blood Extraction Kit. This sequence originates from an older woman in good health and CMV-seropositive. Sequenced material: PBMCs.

CDR3 reads: CASSENNRQPQHF. The nucleotides read TGTGCCAGCAGTGAAAATAACAGGCAGCCCCAGCATTTT. This chain is built from TRBV6-1 and TRBJ1-5, and possibly TRBD1, on 5 matching bases. Cut back by 2 bases and 7 bases, the V and J ends lie 9 bases apart. According to the germline V gene, CDR1 reads MNHNS and CDR2 reads SASEGT. The CDR3 covers 13 residues, taking in both the cysteine and the phenylalanine. CDR3 DNA only is kept here, 39 bases in frame from base 1.